A single sample is the source of the 12 T cell receptor beta chains below, sequenced in a study of T cell responses to AZD1222 COVID-19 vaccine. The protocol was immunoSEQ multiplex PCR, while the TCRdb copy is restricted to in-frame clones and leaves out a portion. The sample records about 76,000 clones, over 60% being singletons. The sequencing used peripheral blood, collected 28 days after the second dose of the MenACWY control vaccine. The receptors were gathered from an adult who received the MenACWY meningococcal vaccine as a control.

The chain combines TRBV7-9 with TRBJ2-7, with 9 bases aligning to TRBD1. The germline V gene encodes CDR1 SEHNR and CDR2 FQNEAQ (reference sequence). Germline trimming cut 4 bases from V and 2 bases from J; bases unmatched to any gene: 6. The CDR3 extends over 15 amino acids. CDR3 region: CASSSDRGNPYEQYF. CDR3 DNA: TGTGCCAGCAGCTCCGACAGGGGGAATCCCTACGAGCAGTACTTC.

The rearrangement links TRBV3-1 (or the pseudogene TRBV3-2) to TRBJ2-7; 14 nucleotides line up with TRBD2. The CDR3 consists of 18 residues. V was clipped by 0 bases and J by 1 base; unmatched bases: 5. CDR1 and CDR2 from the germline V gene are LGHDT and YNNKEL (reference sequence). This CDR3 is CASSQDPRLAGGSYEQYF. The CDR3 DNA is TGTGCCAGCAGCCAAGATCCTCGACTAGCGGGGGGGTCCTACGAGCAGTACTTC.

This clone was found many times. This sequence joins TRBV6-2 or TRBV6-3 and TRBJ1-1; TRBD1 might be the D (5 bases). The CDR3 contains 14 residues. V shed 3 bases and J shed 6 bases, with 14 bases lying between them. Germline assignment: CDR1 MNHEY and CDR2 SVGEGT. The CDR3 reads CASSYRGRAAEAFF. CDR3 nucleotides: TGTGCCAGCAGTTATAGGGGTAGGGCCGCTGAAGCTTTCTTT.

The J gene is TRBJ2-2, the V gene TRBV6-1; D ambiguous. Trimming removed 3 bases at V and 2 bases at J, with 7 bases between. CDR1 and CDR2 from the germline V gene are MNHNS and SASEGT. CDR3 length: 14 amino acids. CDR3 residues: CASSESANTGELFF. CDR3 sequence (DNA): TGTGCCAGCAGTGAGAGTGCAAACACCGGGGAGCTGTTTTTT.

The chain recombines TRBV7-3 with TRBJ2-2, with D perhaps given as TRBD1 or TRBD2 (5 bases each). In germline, CDR1 is SGHTA, CDR2 FQGTGA. This CDR3 has 14 amino acids. V was clipped by 5 bases and J by 3 bases, with 10 bases between them. CDR3 sequence (DNA): TGTGCCAGCAGCGTCGGGGCGTACACCGGGGAGCTGTTTTTT. Amino acid sequence: CASSVGAYTGELFF.

The V call is TRBV7-9, the J call TRBJ2-5, with D possibly being TRBD1 (6 bases). The CDR3 runs 16 residues. The V gene lost 5 bases and the J gene lost 2 bases, with 18 bases spanning the gap. The V gene's germline CDR1 is SEHNR and CDR2 FQNEAQ (reference sequence). The CDR3 sequence: CASSPRQVGRQETQYF. The CDR3 DNA reads as TGTGCCAGCAGCCCCCGACAGGTGGGGCGACAAGAGACCCAGTACTTC.

This chain uses TRBV3-1 (or the pseudogene TRBV3-2) with TRBJ1-1; perhaps TRBD1 as D (5 bases). CDR3 size: 13 residues. The ends were cut back, 1 base at V and 7 bases at J, with 10 bases in the middle. Germline V lookup: CDR1 LGHDT, CDR2 YNNKEL (reference sequence). The DNA of the CDR3 is TGTGCCAGCAGCCAAGCTTGGGGGAATGAAGCTTTCTTT. Translation: CASSQAWGNEAFF.

This clone is a singleton in its sample. The genes are TRBV27 and TRBJ1-6, with TRBD1 identical over 7 bases. The germline CDR1 and CDR2 sequences are MNHEY and SMNVEV (reference sequence). The ends lost 6 bases at V and 4 bases at J; junction bases unmatched: 9. The CDR3 totals 16 residues. CDR3: CASRALGGDYNSPLHF. The CDR3 DNA reads TGTGCCAGCAGAGCGCTAGGGGGCGATTATAATTCACCCCTCCACTTT.

CDR3 bases: TGTGCCAGCAGCTCGGGACTGGGACAGGGGTTCTCTGGAAACACCATATATTTT. Translated: CASSSGLGQGFSGNTIYF. The V call is TRBV5-5, the J call TRBJ1-3, with 10 bases that match TRBD1. The CDR3 contains 18 residues. Per germline, CDR1 SGHKS and CDR2 YYEKEE (reference sequence). V gave up 3 bases and J gave up 0 bases; unmatched junction bases: 9.

V gene TRBV27 combines with J gene TRBJ2-7; no clear D gene. The CDR3 extends over 14 amino acids. V was shortened by 5 bases and J by 6 bases, with 17 bases between the two germline ends. CDR1 and CDR2 from the germline V gene are MNHEY and SMNVEV (reference sequence). Here the CDR3 DNA reads TGTGCCAGCAGTCCTTCGACACTCCGGAGCGAGCAGTACTTC. The encoded protein is CASSPSTLRSEQYF.

The chain couples TRBV30 to TRBJ2-2; D might be TRBD1 (6 bases). CDR1 is GTSNPN and CDR2 is SVGIG in the germline V gene (reference sequence). The CDR3 loop spans 14 amino acids. V was shortened by 5 bases and J by 4 bases, with 14 bases between the two germline ends. The CDR3 DNA follows: TGTGCCTGGTCACAGGGATCGGCCACCGGGGAGCTGTTTTTT. Translated: CAWSQGSATGELFF.

The V gene is TRBV6-2 or TRBV6-3, the J gene TRBJ2-1; TRBD2 matches 15 bases. This CDR3 has 14 amino acids. Germline V CDR1 and CDR2: MNHEY, SVGEGT. J lost 10 bases, V lost 4 bases, and 2 bases had no gene match. The CDR3 loop reads CASSWTSGGVEQFF. The CDR3 bases are TGTGCCAGCAGTTGGACTAGCGGGGGGGTAGAGCAGTTCTTC.